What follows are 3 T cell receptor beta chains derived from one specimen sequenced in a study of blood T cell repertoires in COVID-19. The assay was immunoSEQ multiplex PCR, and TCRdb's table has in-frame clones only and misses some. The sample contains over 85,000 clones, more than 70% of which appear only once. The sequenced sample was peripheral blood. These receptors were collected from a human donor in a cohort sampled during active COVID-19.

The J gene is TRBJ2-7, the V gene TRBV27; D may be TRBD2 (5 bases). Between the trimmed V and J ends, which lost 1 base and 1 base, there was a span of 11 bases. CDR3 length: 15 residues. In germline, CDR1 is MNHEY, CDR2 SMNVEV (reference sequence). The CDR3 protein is CASSLWAEGSYEQYF. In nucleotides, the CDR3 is TGTGCCAGCAGTTTATGGGCCGAGGGTTCCTACGAGCAGTACTTC.

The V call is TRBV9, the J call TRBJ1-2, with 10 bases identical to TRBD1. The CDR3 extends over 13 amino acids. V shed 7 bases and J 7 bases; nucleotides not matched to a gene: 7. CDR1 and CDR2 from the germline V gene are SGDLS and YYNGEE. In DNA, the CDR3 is TGTGCCAGCTCGGGACAGGGGACCCCTGGCTACACCTTC. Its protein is CASSGQGTPGYTF.

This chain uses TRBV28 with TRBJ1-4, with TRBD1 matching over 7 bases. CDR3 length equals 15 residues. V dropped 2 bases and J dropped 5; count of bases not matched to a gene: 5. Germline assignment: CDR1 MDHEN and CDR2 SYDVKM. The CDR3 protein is CASSLVGQHNEKLFF. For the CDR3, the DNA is TGTGCCAGCAGTTTAGTGGGACAGCACAATGAAAAACTGTTTTTT.